Listed below are T cell receptor beta chains from one sample, sequenced in a study of blood T cells in healthy people across ages. From the 5' RACE reads, TCRdb called clonotypes with MiXCR, one entry per CDR3 protein. The table includes 650,000 to 900,000 distinct CDR3 sequences, around 68% detected once. Sequenced sample: blood. These receptors all come from a man in his thirties or forties in good health. CDR3s include the opening cysteine and the closing phenylalanine or tryptophan. D genes are given only for firm matches. Expanded clones get a size class; other rows say once, few or many, or leave the size out.

V,D,J,size,CDR3,DNA
TRBV10-3,.,TRBJ2-5,.,CAISAGTGGKTQYF,TGTGCCATCAGTGCTGGTACCGGAGGAAAGACCCAGTACTTC
TRBV6-5,.,TRBJ1-2,few,CASSYMGDRAFHYGYTF,TGTGCCAGCAGTTACATGGGGGACCGCGCTTTTCACTATGGCTACACCTTC
TRBV28,.,TRBJ2-7,.,CASGGAPYEQYF,TGTGCCAGCGGGGGGGCCCCCTACGAGCAGTACTTC
TRBV6-5,.,TRBJ1-2,.,CASSHGGYGYTF,TGTGCCAGCAGTCACGGGGGGTATGGCTACACCTTC
TRBV12-3/TRBV12-4,TRBD1,TRBJ2-3,.,CASSSLDRDTDTQYF,TGTGCCAGCAGTTCCCTCGACAGGGACACAGATACGCAGTATTTT
TRBV12-3/TRBV12-4,.,TRBJ1-2,.,CASSSTYGYTF,TGTGCCAGCAGTTCGACCTATGGCTACACCTTC
TRBV4-3,.,TRBJ2-5,once,CACSQRQQETQYF,TGCGCCTGCAGCCAACGACAGCAAGAGACCCAGTACTTC
TRBV24-1,.,TRBJ2-7,.,CATLGDDTAYSYEQYF,TGTGCCACCTTAGGGGATGACACCGCGTATTCCTACGAGCAGTACTTC
TRBV7-2,TRBD2,TRBJ2-3,few,CASSLPGLGNTQYF,TGTGCCAGCAGCTTACCCGGACTAGGAAATACGCAGTATTTT
TRBV6-5,TRBD1,TRBJ1-2,.,CASSYSFQGDYGYTF,TGTGCCAGCAGTTACTCGTTTCAGGGGGACTATGGCTACACCTTC
TRBV6-2/TRBV6-3,TRBD1,TRBJ2-5,.,CASSDGGLRDRVMETQYF,TGTGCCAGCAGCGACGGAGGGCTCCGGGACAGGGTCATGGAGACCCAGTACTTC
TRBV6-2/TRBV6-3,TRBD2,TRBJ2-7,.,CASGIAGGYEQYF,TGTGCCAGCGGCATAGCGGGGGGCTACGAGCAGTACTTC
TRBV6-6,.,TRBJ2-5,once,CASSDARLVGLLLEQYF,TGTGCCAGCAGCGACGCTAGACTAGTCGGGCTCCTTCTGGAGCAGTACTTC
TRBV10-3,TRBD1,TRBJ2-7,.,CAISATRTGGYEQYF,TGTGCCATCAGCGCGACCCGGACAGGGGGCTACGAGCAGTACTTC
TRBV12-3/TRBV12-4,.,TRBJ2-5,.,CASSLSGTDNEQYF,TGTGCCAGCAGTTTAAGCGGTACGGACAATGAGCAGTACTTC
TRBV12-3/TRBV12-4,.,TRBJ2-7,.,CASCRGTASYEQYF,TGTGCCAGCTGCCGGGGGACAGCTTCCTACGAGCAGTACTTC
TRBV7-3,TRBD2,TRBJ2-7,.,CASSFGSGGPYEQYF,TGTGCCAGCAGCTTTGGTAGCGGGGGGCCCTACGAGCAGTACTTC
TRBV7-8,.,TRBJ2-5,.,CASRRGTRETQYF,TGTGCCAGCAGGAGGGGGACACGAGAGACCCAGTACTTC
TRBV27,.,TRBJ2-6,.,CASSPFYSGANVLTF,TGTGCCAGCAGCCCATTTTACTCTGGGGCCAACGTCCTGACTTTC
TRBV4-3,TRBD2,TRBJ2-1,.,CASSQVLRGGLNEQFF,TGCGCCAGCAGCCAAGTTCTTCGGGGGGGCCTTAATGAGCAGTTCTTC
TRBV6-5,.,TRBJ2-1,.,CASSSRGRSSYNEQFF,TGTGCCAGCAGTTCTAGAGGGAGGAGCTCCTACAATGAGCAGTTCTTC
TRBV3-1,.,TRBJ1-2,many,CASTIAGIYTF,TGTGCCAGCACTATCGCGGGGATCTACACCTTC
TRBV28,TRBD2,TRBJ2-7,.,CASSLHGTSVGAVEQYF,TGTGCCAGCAGTTTACATGGGACTAGCGTTGGGGCCGTTGAGCAGTACTTC
TRBV29-1,TRBD1,TRBJ1-1,.,CSVHSGQGSEAFF,TGCAGCGTTCATTCGGGACAGGGCTCTGAAGCTTTCTTT